These 22 T cell receptor beta chains share one sample of origin, sequenced in a study of identical twins. MiXCR, applied by TCRdb to the 5' RACE reads, yields one record per CDR3 protein. The table has approximately 550,000 distinct CDR3 sequences, 20% to 25% seen once; the top ten hold 0.48%. This same sample was also taken into another study, of yellow fever vaccine responses in identical twins.

Material: CD4+ T cells sorted from blood. These receptors were collected from a woman aged 18-29 years in good health.

J is TRBJ1-1 and V is TRBV29-1, with D tentatively TRBD1 (5 bases). The CDR3 loop spans 16 amino acids. Germline assignment: CDR1 SQVTM and CDR2 ANQGSEA. V was pared by 7 bases and J by 0 bases, with 21 bases between. CDR3 sequence reads: CSAPNPRGNLNTEAFF. The CDR3 nucleotides are TGCAGCGCACCGAATCCAAGGGGAAATTTGAACACTGAAGCTTTCTTT.

The chain uses TRBV20-1 and TRBJ2-5; 7 bases match TRBD2. CDR3 size: 15 residues. The junction had 11 bases not matched to a gene; V was cut back by 5 bases and J by 2 bases. Germline CDR1 is DFQATT and CDR2 is SNEGSKA (reference sequence). CDR3 sequence (DNA): TGCAGTGCTCCGACTAGCACTAATATTCAAGAGACCCAGTACTTC. Protein: CSAPTSTNIQETQYF.

V usage is TRBV18 and J usage is TRBJ2-2; 7 bases align to TRBD2. Unmatched junction bases numbered 9, after V lost 2 bases and J lost 6 bases. Per the germline V gene, CDR1 is KGHSH and CDR2 is LQKENI. This CDR3 spans 16 amino acids. CDR3: CASSPGSGTAAGELFF. CDR3 DNA: TGTGCCAGCTCACCAGGGAGCGGGACGGCAGCCGGGGAGCTGTTTTTT.

This chain joins TRBV5-1 and TRBJ1-6, with 7 nucleotides matching TRBD1. V gave up 4 bases and J gave up 7 bases; unmatched junction bases: 5. The CDR3 is 14 amino acids. Germline CDR1 reads SGHRS; CDR2 reads YFSETQ. The CDR3 sequence is CASSQGGLNSPLHF. CDR3 bases: TGCGCCAGCAGCCAGGGGGGATTAAATTCACCCCTCCACTTT.

DNA of the CDR3: TGCGCCAGCAGCCAACTAGCGGGGCCCACTTACAATGAGCAGTTCTTC. Translated: CASSQLAGPTYNEQFF. The J gene is TRBJ2-1, the V gene TRBV4-1, with 9 positions matching TRBD2. Per germline, CDR1 MGHRA and CDR2 YSYEKL. This CDR3 is built from 16 residues. Trimming cost V 2 bases and J 4 bases; bases outside gene matches: 6.

J is TRBJ1-2 and V is TRBV3-1; D remains ambiguous. Germline V gene sequence: CDR1 LGHDT, CDR2 YNNKEL (reference sequence). The CDR3 spans 12 residues. Deletions cut 3 bases from V and 8 bases from J, with 10 bases between. The chain's CDR3 is CASSHQQAGYTF. The CDR3 nucleotides read TGTGCCAGCAGCCACCAGCAGGCGGGCTACACCTTC.

The chain employs TRBV2 and TRBJ2-5, with TRBD1 identical over 8 bases. Germline CDR1 and CDR2: SNHLY and FYNNEI. The CDR3 runs 12 residues. After removal of 4 bases from V and 5 bases from J, the junction contained 0 bases not matched to a gene. The CDR3 coding sequence is TGTGCCAGCAGTGGGGACAGGGAGACCCAGTACTTC. Translating it yields CASSGDRETQYF. The whole variable domain, remainder taken from reference TRBV2 and TRBJ2-5, is EPEVTQTPSHQVTQMGQEVILRCVPISNHLYFYWYRQILGQKVEFLVSFYNNEISEKSEIFDDQFSVERPDGSNFTLKIRSTKLEDSAMYFCASSGDRETQYFGPGTRLLVL.

This clonotype showed up many times. This chain uses TRBV29-1 with TRBJ1-1; maybe TRBD1 (6 bases). CDR3 size: 13 residues. Per germline, CDR1 SQVTM and CDR2 ANQGSEA. The ends were cut back, 6 bases at V and 1 base at J, with 12 bases in the middle. CDR3 region: CSVQQGTNTEAFF. In nucleotides, the CDR3 is TGCAGCGTCCAACAGGGCACGAACACTGAAGCTTTCTTT.

This clonotype was counted only a few times. V and J are TRBV2 and TRBJ2-3; 11 nucleotides line up with TRBD2. The V segment lost 6 bases and the J segment 2 bases; nucleotides outside the gene matches: 1. From germline, CDR1 is SNHLY and CDR2 FYNNEI. The CDR3 loop spans 14 amino acids. The CDR3, as DNA: TGTGCCAGCAGACTAGCGGGGGCCACAGATACGCAGTATTTT. This sequence encodes CASRLAGATDTQYF.

On this clonotype itself: Compared with germline, one end of the junction differs, possibly owing to a read error. The V and J genes are TRBV18 and TRBJ2-2; no firm D call. This CDR3 has 12 residues. Per the germline V gene, CDR1 is KGHSH and CDR2 is LQKENI. The CDR3: CAGSPPTGELFF. In nucleotides, the CDR3 is TGTGCCGGCTCACCACCGACCGGGGAGCTGTTTTTT.

The rearrangement links TRBV6-2 or TRBV6-3 to TRBJ2-7; 10 bases are shared with TRBD1. The CDR3 is 15 amino acids. Germline V gene data show CDR1 as MNHEY and CDR2 as SVGEGT. The junction had 8 bases not matched to a gene; V was cut back by 7 bases and J by 2 bases. The CDR3 DNA reads as TGTGCCAGCACCCGAGGGACAGGGGCTACCTACGAGCAGTACTTC. It translates to CASTRGTGATYEQYF.

This clonotype appeared a few times. This chain's CDR3 is CASSKGQGNEKLFF. CDR3 nucleotide sequence: TGTGCCAGCAGTAAGGGACAGGGGAATGAAAAACTGTTTTTT. The chain carries TRBV12-3 or TRBV12-4 and TRBJ1-4; 10 nucleotides align to TRBD1. Unmatched junction bases numbered 2, after V lost 5 bases and J lost 5 bases. The CDR3 totals 14 residues.

The sample holds a few counts of this clonotype. The chain carries TRBV4-1 and TRBJ2-2; 8 bases fit TRBD2. CDR1 is MGHRA, CDR2 YSYEKL, per germline. With V trimmed by 5 bases and J by 4 bases, 9 bases remained unmatched. The CDR3 extends over 16 amino acids. The CDR3 nucleotides read TGCGCCAGCAGCACCACACGGCGGGGGGCCACCGGGGAGCTGTTTTTT. This encodes CASSTTRRGATGELFF.

The chain recombines TRBV3-1 with TRBJ2-1, with D perhaps TRBD1 (6 bases). There are 12 residues in the CDR3. Per germline, CDR1 LGHDT and CDR2 YNNKEL (reference sequence). V lost 0 bases and J lost 10, with 7 bases in between. This CDR3 reads CASSQDGTEQFF. The CDR3 DNA is TGTGCCAGCAGCCAAGATGGGACAGAGCAGTTCTTC.

This clonotype showed up just a few times. The chain has TRBV20-1 and TRBJ2-3; 7 bases map to TRBD1. The CDR3 is 14 amino acids. The germline V gene has CDR1 DFQATT and CDR2 SNEGSKA (reference sequence). V lost 2 bases to trimming and J lost 3 bases; unmatched junction nucleotides: 5. CDR3 protein: CSARLPGGTDTQYF. The CDR3 bases are TGCAGTGCTAGACTTCCAGGGGGAACAGATACGCAGTATTTT.

This clonotype was seen a handful of times. This rearrangement joins TRBV15 to TRBJ2-6, with D tentatively TRBD2 (5 bases). Germline CDR1 and CDR2: LNHNV and YYDKDF (reference sequence). CDR3 length: 16 residues. V shed 0 bases and J shed 6 bases, with 12 bases lying between them. The CDR3 DNA is TGTGCCACCAGCAGAGATAACGGGATAAAGGCCAACGTCCTGACTTTC. This gives the protein CATSRDNGIKANVLTF.

The J gene is TRBJ2-7, the V gene TRBV20-1, with D maybe TRBD2 (6 bases). Germline CDR1 reads DFQATT; CDR2 reads SNEGSKA (reference sequence). Trimming cost V 7 bases and J 0 bases, with 13 bases left between them. The CDR3 is 13 amino acids. CDR3 loop: CSGGTGDSYEQYF. The CDR3 nucleotides read TGCAGTGGCGGGACTGGGGACTCCTACGAGCAGTACTTC.

The rearrangement joins TRBV19 to TRBJ2-2; D is uncertain. V was pared by 3 bases and J by 4 bases, with 6 bases between. Germline loops: CDR1 LNHDA, CDR2 SQIVND (reference sequence). The CDR3 is 13 amino acids. The DNA of the CDR3 is TGTGCCAGTAGTATTCTCCCCACCGGGGAGCTGTTTTTT. This sequence encodes CASSILPTGELFF.

The rearrangement links TRBV15 to TRBJ2-1; D is unclear. V was cut by 0 bases and J by 8 bases, with 14 bases left in between. Germline V CDR1 and CDR2: LNHNV, YYDKDF (reference sequence). There are 15 residues in the CDR3. DNA for the CDR3: TGTGCCACCAGCAGAGATTGGGTTGACGGTCATGAGCAGTTCTTC. Translating gives CATSRDWVDGHEQFF.

This clonotype was observed a few times. Written as DNA, the CDR3 is TGTGCCAGCAGTGTCCCAGGGGAGACCCAGTACTTC. Protein: CASSVPGETQYF. The chain joins TRBV25-1 to TRBJ2-5, with D perhaps matching TRBD1 (5 bases). Germline V gene data show CDR1 as MGHDK and CDR2 as SYGVNS. With 4 bases removed from V and 5 bases from J, the gap between germline ends came to 8 bases. CDR3 size: 12 residues.

The chain recombines TRBV20-1 with TRBJ2-2, with D uncertain. CDR3 length: 13 residues. Deletions cut 0 bases from V and 6 bases from J, with 8 bases between. The germline V gene encodes CDR1 DFQATT and CDR2 SNEGSKA (reference sequence). The CDR3 bases are TGCAGTGCTAGAGATGGGATGGCCGGGGAGCTGTTTTTT. It translates to CSARDGMAGELFF.

At least ten counts were recorded for this clonotype. The chain recombines TRBV5-1 with TRBJ2-5; possibly TRBD1 for D (5 bases). Per the germline V gene, CDR1 is SGHRS and CDR2 is YFSETQ. The V and J ends lost 6 bases and 4 bases respectively, with 16 bases between them. CDR3 size: 14 residues. The CDR3 DNA sequence: TGCGCCAGCATCAAGGGGCAGGGTCGAGAGACCCAGTACTTC. This gives the protein CASIKGQGRETQYF.